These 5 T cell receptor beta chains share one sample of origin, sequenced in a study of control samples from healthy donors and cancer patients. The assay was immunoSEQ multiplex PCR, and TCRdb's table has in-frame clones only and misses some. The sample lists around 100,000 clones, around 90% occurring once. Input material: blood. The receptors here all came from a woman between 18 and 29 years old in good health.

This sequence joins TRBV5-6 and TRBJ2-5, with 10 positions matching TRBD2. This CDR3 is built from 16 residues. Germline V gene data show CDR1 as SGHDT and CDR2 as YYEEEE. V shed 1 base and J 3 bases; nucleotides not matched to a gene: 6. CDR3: CASSLPVLAGEETQYF. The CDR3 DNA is TGTGCCAGCAGCTTGCCGGTGCTAGCGGGGGAAGAGACCCAGTACTTC. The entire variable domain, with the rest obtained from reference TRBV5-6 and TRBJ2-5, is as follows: DAGVTQSPTHLIKTRGQQVTLRCSPKSGHDTVSWYQQALGQGPQFIFQYYEEEERQRGNFPDRFSGHQFPNYSSELNVNALLLGDSALYLCASSLPVLAGEETQYFGPGTRLLVL.

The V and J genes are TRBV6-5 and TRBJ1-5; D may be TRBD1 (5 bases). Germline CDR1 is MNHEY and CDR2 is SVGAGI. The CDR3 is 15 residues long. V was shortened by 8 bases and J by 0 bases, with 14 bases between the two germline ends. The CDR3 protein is CASWRGKNSNQPQHF. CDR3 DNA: TGTGCCAGCTGGAGGGGAAAGAATAGCAATCAGCCCCAGCATTTT.

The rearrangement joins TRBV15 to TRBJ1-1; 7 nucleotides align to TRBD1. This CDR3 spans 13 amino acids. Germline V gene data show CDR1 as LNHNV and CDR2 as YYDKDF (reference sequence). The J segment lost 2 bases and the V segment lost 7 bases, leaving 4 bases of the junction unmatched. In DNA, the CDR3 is TGTGCCACCACACAGGGGATCAACACTGAAGCTTTCTTT. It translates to CATTQGINTEAFF.

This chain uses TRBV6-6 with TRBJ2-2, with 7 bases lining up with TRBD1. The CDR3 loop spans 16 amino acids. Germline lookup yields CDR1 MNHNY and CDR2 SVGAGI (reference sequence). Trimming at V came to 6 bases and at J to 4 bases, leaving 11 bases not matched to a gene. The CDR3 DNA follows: TGTGCCAGCAGCGCCCTCGCGACAGGGACCACCGGGGAGCTGTTTTTT. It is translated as CASSALATGTTGELFF.

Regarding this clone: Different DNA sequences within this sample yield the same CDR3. The CDR3 protein is CASSLGQGADTQYF. The CDR3 DNA follows: TGCGCCAGCAGCTTGGGACAGGGGGCAGATACGCAGTATTTT. J is TRBJ2-3 and V is TRBV5-1; 9 positions agree with TRBD1. Germline V lookup: CDR1 SGHRS, CDR2 YFSETQ. The CDR3 is made up of 14 amino acids. V was clipped by 0 bases and J by 4 bases; unmatched bases: 0. The entire variable domain, with the rest obtained from reference TRBV5-1 and TRBJ2-3, is as follows: KAGVTQTPRYLIKTRGQQVTLSCSPISGHRSVSWYQQTPGQGLQFLFEYFSETQRNKGNFPGRFSGRQFSNSRSEMNVSTLELGDSALYLCASSLGQGADTQYFGPGTRLTVL.